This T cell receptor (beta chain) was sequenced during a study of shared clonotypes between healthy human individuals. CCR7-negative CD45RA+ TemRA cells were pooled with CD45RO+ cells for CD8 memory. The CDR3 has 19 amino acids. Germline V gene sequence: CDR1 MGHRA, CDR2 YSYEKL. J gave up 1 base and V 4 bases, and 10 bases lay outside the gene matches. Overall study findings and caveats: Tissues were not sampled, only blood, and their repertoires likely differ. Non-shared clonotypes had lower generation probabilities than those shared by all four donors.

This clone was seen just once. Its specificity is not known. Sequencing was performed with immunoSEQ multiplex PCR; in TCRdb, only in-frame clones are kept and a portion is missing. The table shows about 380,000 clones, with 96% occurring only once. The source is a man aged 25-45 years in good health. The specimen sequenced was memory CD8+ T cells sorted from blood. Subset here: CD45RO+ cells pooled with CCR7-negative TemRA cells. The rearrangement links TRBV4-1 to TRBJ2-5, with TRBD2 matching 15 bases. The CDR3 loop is CASSRLPGTSGRTQETQYF. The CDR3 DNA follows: TGCGCCAGCAGCCGCCTACCCGGGACTAGCGGGAGGACCCAAGAGACCCAGTACTTC.